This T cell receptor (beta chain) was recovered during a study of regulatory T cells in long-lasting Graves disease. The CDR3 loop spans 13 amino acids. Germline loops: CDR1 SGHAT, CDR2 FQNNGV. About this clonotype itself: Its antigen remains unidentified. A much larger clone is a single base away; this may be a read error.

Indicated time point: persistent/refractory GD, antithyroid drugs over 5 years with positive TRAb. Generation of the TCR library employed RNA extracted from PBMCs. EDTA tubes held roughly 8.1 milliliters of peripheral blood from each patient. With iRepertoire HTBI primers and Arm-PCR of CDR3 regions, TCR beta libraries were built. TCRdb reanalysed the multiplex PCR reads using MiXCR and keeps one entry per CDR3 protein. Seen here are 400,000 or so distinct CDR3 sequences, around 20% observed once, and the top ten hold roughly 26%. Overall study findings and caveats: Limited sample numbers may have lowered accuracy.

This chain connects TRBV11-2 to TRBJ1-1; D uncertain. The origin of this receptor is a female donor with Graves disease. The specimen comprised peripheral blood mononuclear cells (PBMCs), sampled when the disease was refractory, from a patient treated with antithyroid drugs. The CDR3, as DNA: TGTGCCAGCAACTTAAGGGAATCGACTGAAGCTTTCTTT. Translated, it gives CASNLRESTEAFF.